Each of the 21 T cell receptor beta chains below was sequenced from the same sample in a study of T cells in Graves' hyperthyroidism and ophthalmopathy. Regions amplified from RNA transcripts were the TCR beta CDR3 regions. First-round RT-PCR of the TCR CDR3 relied on the HTBI primer set. Using its own MiXCR run on the multiplex PCR reads, TCRdb lists one record per CDR3 protein. The sample records some 300,000 distinct CDR3 sequences, roughly a fifth being singletons. The sample was blood. These receptors were obtained from a man in his forties or fifties with Graves' ophthalmopathy.

In the case of this clonotype: This sequence may be a read error, since a much larger clone differs from it by one base. The CDR3 sequence: CSTRALSNNEQFF. The DNA of the CDR3 is TGCAGTACTAGAGCACTGTCTAACAATGAGCAGTTCTTC. The chain recombines TRBV20-1 with TRBJ2-1; D perhaps matches TRBD2 (5 bases). Germline V gene sequence: CDR1 DFQATT, CDR2 SNEGSKA (reference sequence). CDR3 length: 13 amino acids.

The chain links TRBV20-1 to TRBJ2-1; D remains unclear. CDR1 and CDR2 (germline): DFQATT, SNEGSKA (reference sequence). V lost 6 bases and J 9 bases, leaving 15 bases between the germline ends. This CDR3 is built from 12 residues. The CDR3 bases are TGCAGTGCCAGGAAACGGCTAGGTGAGCAGTTCTTC. Translation: CSARKRLGEQFF.

Of note for this clonotype: Being one base from a much bigger clone, this may be a read error. This chain uses TRBV10-2 with TRBJ1-6; perhaps TRBD1 as D (5 bases). CDR3 length: 17 amino acids. Looked up from germline, CDR1 is WSHSY and CDR2 is SAAADI. CDR3 nucleotide sequence: TGCGCCAGCAGGGGGGAGTGGACGAGCTCCTATAATTCACCCCCCCACTTT. This translates into CASRGEWTSSYNSPPHF.

This clonotype occurred many times. The chain recombines TRBV28 with TRBJ2-7, with 7 nucleotides matching TRBD2. With V trimmed by 7 bases and J by 1 base, 10 bases remained unmatched. Germline CDR1 is MDHEN and CDR2 is SYDVKM. This CDR3 has 15 residues. The CDR3 DNA is TGTGCCAGCAAAACCGGTGGGGGGGGTTCCTACGAGCAGTACTTC. It is translated as CASKTGGGGSYEQYF.

J is TRBJ2-1 and V is TRBV10-2; tentatively, D is TRBD1 (6 bases). The CDR3 has 15 amino acids. Germline CDR1 reads WSHSY; CDR2 reads SAAADI. V was pared by 10 bases and J by 0 bases, with 16 bases between. The CDR3 coding sequence is TGCGCCACCTCCTCAGACAGGAGCTCCTACAATGAGCAGTTCTTC. This codes for CATSSDRSSYNEQFF.

This clonotype was recorded at least ten times. The chain employs TRBV2 and TRBJ2-7, with 11 nucleotides matching TRBD2. V was pared by 6 bases and J by 3 bases, with 7 bases of the junction left unmatched. Germline values: CDR1 SNHLY, CDR2 FYNNEI. CDR3 length: 15 amino acids. CDR3 protein: CASSAGTSGYYEQYF. In DNA, the CDR3 is TGTGCCAGCAGCGCCGGGACTAGCGGATACTACGAGCAGTACTTC.

The chain recombines TRBV7-2 with TRBJ2-7; TRBD1 might be the D (5 bases). CDR1 is SGHTA and CDR2 is FQGNSA in the germline V gene. CDR3 size: 13 residues. V lost 3 bases to trimming and J lost 3 bases, with 9 bases between them. The CDR3 spells CASSFGHYYEQYF. As DNA, the CDR3 is TGTGCCAGCAGCTTTGGACACTACTACGAGCAGTACTTC.

The chain couples TRBV14 to TRBJ1-2; D not certain. V was clipped by 0 bases and J by 5 bases, with 7 bases between them. The CDR3 extends over 13 amino acids. Germline V gene lookup returns CDR1 SGHDN and CDR2 FVKESK. CDR3 amino acids: CASSQDTQYGYTF. The CDR3 nucleotides read TGTGCCAGCAGCCAAGATACCCAGTATGGCTACACCTTC.

This clonotype has only a few counts. V is TRBV19 and J is TRBJ2-5; 7 nucleotides line up with TRBD1. CDR1 and CDR2 from the germline V gene are LNHDA and SQIVND (reference sequence). CDR3 length: 13 residues. V was clipped by 8 bases and J by 1 base; unmatched bases: 4. This chain's CDR3 is CASLTGLQETQYF. CDR3 bases: TGTGCCAGTCTGACAGGGCTCCAAGAGACCCAGTACTTC.

The J gene is TRBJ1-2, the V gene TRBV14; TRBD1 is a possible D gene (5 bases). This CDR3 spans 16 amino acids. Germline V gene lookup returns CDR1 SGHDN and CDR2 FVKESK. The V end lost 1 base, the J end lost 5 bases, and 17 bases lay between the germline ends. Written as DNA, the CDR3 is TGTGCCAGCAGCCAAGTGAGCGGGGGTACCCTATATGGCTACACCTTC. Translation gives CASSQVSGGTLYGYTF.

Concerning this clonotype: This may come from a read error, since a much larger clone is one base off. J is TRBJ2-7 and V is TRBV20-1; TRBD1 is a possible D gene (6 bases). From germline, CDR1 is DFQATT and CDR2 SNEGSKA (reference sequence). The germline V and J ends were trimmed by 0 bases and 2 bases, with 20 bases remaining between them. CDR3 size: 17 residues. CDR3 in DNA: TGCAGTGCTAGAGATTTGGCAGGGGCCCTAAGGACCTACGAGCAGTACTTC. Its translation: CSARDLAGALRTYEQYF.

This chain uses TRBV20-1 with TRBJ2-2, with TRBD2 matching 12 bases. Germline V gene lookup returns CDR1 DFQATT and CDR2 SNEGSKA (reference sequence). The CDR3 loop spans 16 amino acids. After removal of 0 bases from V and 5 bases from J, the junction contained 4 bases not matched to a gene. The CDR3 protein is CSAREGLAGGTGELFF. The CDR3 bases are TGCAGTGCTAGAGAGGGGCTAGCGGGGGGGACCGGGGAGCTGTTTTTT.

This clonotype has a handful of counts. CDR3 bases: TGTGCCAGCAGTACTAGTATGTCCGAGCAGTACTTC. It is translated as CASSTSMSEQYF. The chain has TRBV3-1 and TRBJ2-7; D perhaps matches TRBD2 (5 bases). The germline V gene has CDR1 LGHDT and CDR2 YNNKEL (reference sequence). The CDR3 is 12 residues long. V lost 6 bases to trimming and J lost 6 bases, with 12 bases between them.

The chain links TRBV5-1 to TRBJ2-7; 7 nucleotides align to TRBD1. The CDR3 length is 14 residues. CDR1 is SGHRS, CDR2 YFSETQ, per germline. V trimming: 3 bases; J trimming: 6 bases; junction bases outside the gene matches: 9. CDR3 protein: CASSWGQPQGEQYF. Written as DNA, the CDR3 is TGCGCCAGCAGCTGGGGACAGCCCCAGGGCGAGCAGTACTTC.

The chain joins TRBV6-1 to TRBJ2-2, with 9 bases identical to TRBD2. J gave up 1 base and V 7 bases, and 7 bases lay outside the gene matches. Germline V CDR1 and CDR2: MNHNS, SASEGT. The CDR3 is made up of 16 amino acids. CDR3 nucleotide sequence: TGTGCCAGCACCGGGCTAGCGGGGTGGAACACCGGGGAGCTGTTTTTT. It specifies CASTGLAGWNTGELFF.

There are a few counts of this clonotype. The genes are TRBV20-1 and TRBJ1-3; D uncertain. The CDR3 runs to 13 residues. Trimming took off 2 bases at V and 4 bases at J, with 9 bases between the two ends. CDR1 is DFQATT, CDR2 SNEGSKA, per germline (reference sequence). The CDR3 region has the DNA TGCAGTGCTAGACGATTCGCAGGAAACACCATATATTTT. It yields the protein CSARRFAGNTIYF.

This clonotype came up many times. The chain couples TRBV28 to TRBJ1-2; D call uncertain. This CDR3 has 12 residues. Trimming took off 6 bases at V and 1 base at J, with 6 bases between the two ends. Germline CDR1 reads MDHEN; CDR2 reads SYDVKM. DNA of the CDR3: TGTGCCAGCAGGGTTGTTAACTATGGCTACACCTTC. Translation: CASRVVNYGYTF.

Comments on this clonotype: The junction differs from germline at one of its ends, possibly a read error. The chain employs TRBV7-7 and TRBJ2-7; 12 bases align to TRBD2. The J call may be in error: the DNA end matches TRBJ2-1 better. The germline CDR1 and CDR2 sequences are SSHAT and FNYEAQ (reference sequence). This CDR3 spans 19 amino acids. The CDR3, as DNA: TGTGCTAGCAGCTTAGCAGGGGGACTAGCGGGCCTGAGCGTGGGCGAGCAGTTCTTC. Its translation is CASSLAGGLAGLSVGEQFF.

This clonotype was recorded at least ten times. The V gene is TRBV6-1, the J gene TRBJ1-1; no clear D. V gave up 4 bases and J gave up 8 bases, with 11 bases separating them. There are 12 residues in the CDR3. CDR1 is MNHNS and CDR2 is SASEGT in the germline V gene. The CDR3 reads CASSVGGLEAFF. In DNA form, the CDR3 reads TGTGCCAGCAGTGTAGGAGGGCTAGAAGCTTTCTTT.

Only a few counts were recorded for this clonotype. The chain uses TRBV20-1 and TRBJ2-7; D might be TRBD2 (5 bases). Per the germline V gene, CDR1 is DFQATT and CDR2 is SNEGSKA (reference sequence). The CDR3 loop spans 14 amino acids. V was cut by 0 bases and J by 6 bases, with 15 bases left in between. The CDR3, as DNA: TGCAGTGCTAGAGATGACGGGGTGGGTCGCGAGCAGTACTTC. Translation gives CSARDDGVGREQYF.

A remark on this clonotype: At one end, the junction sequence differs from germline, possibly due to a read error. V usage is TRBV6-6 and J usage is TRBJ1-1; no clear D gene. The CDR3 runs to 14 residues. Germline V gene data show CDR1 as MNHNY and CDR2 as SVGAGI (reference sequence). CDR3 protein: CASNYSVIGTEAFF. CDR3 nucleotides: TGTGCCAGCAATTACTCGGTGATCGGGACTGAAGCTTTCTTT.